These T cell receptor beta chains were read from a single sample in a study of cytomegalovirus exposure and HLA in healthy donors. Here immunoSEQ multiplex PCR was the method, and the copy in TCRdb shows in-frame clones only, minus some. This sample has around 95,000 clones, with about 78% found just once. The source material was PBMCs. These TCRs come from a woman between 35 and 50 years old in good health and CMV-seropositive. CDR3s leave out the opening cysteine and the closing phenylalanine or tryptophan. Rows may omit the clone size; those that give it use once, few, many or a size class.

CDR3	size	V	J
ASSLAGGKDTEAF	NA	TRBV5-1	TRBJ1-1
ASSLVGSGQETQY	NA	TRBV5-1	TRBJ2-5
ASSFTRNYNEQF	NA	TRBV5-6	TRBJ2-1
ASSTRQGANTGELF	NA	TRBV7-3	TRBJ2-2
ASSLRQRAGEETQY	NA	TRBV7-6	TRBJ2-5
ASWNGGNQY	NA	TRBV6-1	TRBJ2-5
ASSSVAGLLSSYNEQF	NA	TRBV5-5	TRBJ2-1
ASSLAGDDYEQY	NA	TRBV28	TRBJ2-7
ASSTGTSGYLGGEQY	once	TRBV7-9	TRBJ2-7
ASSLRPRDQPQH	NA	TRBV27	TRBJ1-5
AWSVGQIAF	NA	TRBV30	TRBJ1-1
ASSPIDRDSEAF	few	TRBV18	TRBJ1-1
ASSLEGGSYNEQF	NA	TRBV5-8	TRBJ2-1
ASSPSGTFGDTQY	NA	TRBV4-1	TRBJ2-3
ATSSWTSGNTIY	NA	TRBV15	TRBJ1-3
ASSEDKTYEQY	once	TRBV28	TRBJ2-7
ASRAGGRTDTQY	NA	TRBV5-1	TRBJ2-3
ATSRDWKTGNYGYT	NA	TRBV15	TRBJ1-2
ASRTSGSSQETQY	once	TRBV6-5	TRBJ2-5
ASSVAGYTEAF	NA	TRBV9	TRBJ1-1
ASSELAGDTGELF	few	TRBV6-1	TRBJ2-2
ASSLQGKKRQTGRHQPQH	once	TRBV23-1	TRBJ1-5
ASSPLSSANTDTQY	NA	TRBV5-1	TRBJ2-3
ASSLGYRTSTHQETQY	few	TRBV7-8	TRBJ2-5
ASSVVSGSRDEQF	NA	TRBV9	TRBJ2-1
ASSTGGPAASGNTIY	NA	TRBV5-1	TRBJ1-3
ASSYGAGGLRETQY	NA	TRBV6-6	TRBJ2-5
ASSLRLAGDGTDTQY	once	TRBV4-1	TRBJ2-3
ASSTGVEAF	few	TRBV11-2	TRBJ1-1
ASSQVVGAHTDTQY	NA	TRBV14	TRBJ2-3
ASSIQGAYEQY	NA	TRBV7-9	TRBJ2-7
ASSLTGAGNEQF	few	TRBV11-3	TRBJ2-1
ATNRVSSGNTIY	NA	TRBV2	TRBJ1-3
ASILDRAYGTEAF	NA	TRBV2	TRBJ1-1
ASSRDRGDYGYT	once	TRBV6-1	TRBJ1-2
ATSRGLAGGSTDTQY	NA	TRBV15	TRBJ2-3
ASSVREGLDEQF	NA	TRBV2	TRBJ2-1
ASSLARGGGTDTQY	NA	TRBV5-1	TRBJ2-3
ASSPTGLGIDEQF	once	TRBV2	TRBJ2-1
ASSYIPSGTYNEQF	NA	TRBV6-5	TRBJ2-1
ATSISRLQETQY	few	TRBV15	TRBJ2-5
ASSESGGQNEQF	few	TRBV18	TRBJ2-1
ASSNPEETQY	few	TRBV21-1	TRBJ2-5
ASSLAGSSYNEQF	NA	TRBV5-4	TRBJ2-1
ANSGTGHGAQY	few	TRBV2	TRBJ2-5
ASSVRTSGSITDTQY	NA	TRBV7-8	TRBJ2-3
ASSEAGLVNTGELF	NA	TRBV2	TRBJ2-2
ASSIPGRPEAF	NA	TRBV28	TRBJ1-1
ASSLADRVGYT	NA	TRBV7-9	TRBJ1-2
ATSRLHVAEQETQY	NA	TRBV15	TRBJ2-5
ASSPLRTNTGELF	few	TRBV2	TRBJ2-2
ASRPTSGIETQY	NA	TRBV2	TRBJ2-5